This T cell receptor (beta chain) is from a study of blood T cell repertoires in COVID-19 (dated by TCRdb to 2020 to 2021). Regarding the complete study: The collaborator samples originated in the United States, Italy and Spain and spanned the acute and convalescent phases of COVID-19. The prospective study material was composed of cDNA or gDNA derived from T cells, B-cell-depleted T cells, or PBMCs. Deeply sampled blood TCRbeta repertoires from subjects exposed to, actively infected with, or recovered from COVID-19 were included in the dataset. A freely available public database, intended as a resource for researchers studying the immune response to SARS-CoV-2, is where the repertoires were released. The samples were drawn from two sources: the first 160 participants of the ongoing ImmuneRACE study, and 1,200 or so subjects contributed by 6 global collaborators. A de-identified subject ID, COVID-19 status, age in years and sex were almost always included in the sample metadata. HLA class I and class II types, where available, came from metadata supplied by the sample provider rather than from assay-based typing.

Enrolling through a virtual design, the prospective study's participants ranged in age from roughly 18 to 90 years and lived across roughly 23 United States geographic areas. In the prospective study, participants were assigned to cohorts based on the clinical history participants reported in a screening survey and a study questionnaire. For ImmuneRACE Cohort 3, a participant was defined as recovered based on two consecutive negative NP/OP PCR tests, clearance by a healthcare professional, or resolution of symptoms. In the prospective study, whole blood, serum and a nasopharyngeal or oropharyngeal swab were collected from each participant by mobile phlebotomists. Participants in the prospective study had the option to provide additional blood draws and questionnaires over an approximately 2-month period. Blood samples from the prospective study were shipped frozen or at room temperature prior to DNA extraction.

TCRbeta CDR3 regions were amplified from genomic DNA using the immunoSEQ Assay, a bias-controlled multiplex PCR. In the authors' own workflow: The number of nucleated cells in each sample was estimated by amplification of reference gene primers within the assay. To quantify the absolute abundance of each unique TCRbeta CDR3 rearrangement, sequence reads were collapsed and filtered. For each sample, productive Simpson clonality was calculated by taking the square root of Simpson's diversity index across productive rearrangements. TCRdb took this table from immuneACCESS and kept in-frame rearrangements with V and J called. Such tables lack part of the clones; where checked against another copy, unresolved V genes explain under half of the gap, and the rest is unexplained. V and J calls and clone size are as listed in that table; D and trimming were resolved from the DNA. The sample has 260,000 or so clones on record, under 90% of them singletons. The biggest ten clones account for around 16% of the sample.

The CDR1 and CDR2 encoded by the germline V gene are MDHEN and SYDVKM. Germline trimming amounts to 5 bases on V and 0 bases on J, with 3 as the count of junction bases outside the gene matches. The CDR3 goes from the cysteine to the phenylalanine over 14 residues. Only the CDR3 region is kept as DNA, spanning 42 bases read in frame from base 1. General conclusions and limits of the study: The amount of clinical and demographic metadata varied by source and participant and was provided uncurated.

With regard to this clone: There is no known antigen for this receptor. Base qualities are not at hand, and no much larger clone is one base apart.

The sequence links TRBV28 to TRBJ2-7, and 8 junctional nucleotides match TRBD2. Source material: PBMCs or T cells enriched from blood (not recorded which). This TCR came from a man aged 18 to 29 who had recovered from COVID-19. The CDR3 corresponds to CASSPLADSYEQYF. The DNA reads TGTGCCAGCAGTCCACTAGCGGACTCCTACGAGCAGTACTTC.